This T cell receptor beta chain came from a study of blood T cell repertoires in COVID-19. For the study at large: T cells, B-cell-depleted T cells, or PBMCs supplied cDNA or gDNA.

V trimming: 2 bases; J trimming: 7 bases; junction bases outside the gene matches: 7. Germline V CDR1 and CDR2: SGHDN, FVKESK. The CDR3 sequence is 16 residues long. This clone appeared once. Only in-frame clones appear in the TCRdb table, and some are missing; sequencing was by immunoSEQ multiplex PCR. The table has about 280,000 clones, over 75% seen once. Material for sequencing was peripheral blood. The sequence was collected from a man aged 45 to 65 with active or convalescent COVID-19. V usage is TRBV14 and J usage is TRBJ2-2; TRBD2 matches at 10 bases. The CDR3 DNA is TGTGCCAGCAGCCAACGACTAGCGGGCGAAGGCGGGGAGCTGTTTTTT. Amino acid sequence: CASSQRLAGEGGELFF.